This T cell receptor beta chain derives from a study of cytomegalovirus exposure and HLA in healthy donors. General study findings and limits: In a later analysis, V- and J-gene trimming of beta chains associated with a DCLRE1C missense variant, replicated independently. Upon later analysis, HLA-associated TCR beta chains proved more clonally expanded than other, equally common chains.

CDR3 length: 11 residues. The V end was cut by 4 bases, the J end by 3 bases, with 3 bases between. Germline V CDR1 and CDR2: WSHSY, SAAADI. This clone was detected only a few times. The antigen is undetermined. Primers included in the PCR were 60 Vbeta and 13 Jbeta primers. Only in-frame clones appear in the TCRdb table, and some are missing; sequencing was by immunoSEQ multiplex PCR. The sample holds about 130,000 clones, approximately 8.7% seen once. The chain recombines TRBV10-2 with TRBJ1-2; D uncertain. The clonotype originates from a middle-aged man in good health and CMV-seronegative. Sequencing was carried out using PBMCs. The CDR3 reads CASSADYGYTF. The CDR3 coding sequence is TGCGCCAGCAGTGCCGACTATGGCTACACCTTC.